This is a list of T cell receptor beta chains from one sample in a study of blood T cell repertoires in COVID-19. Libraries were prepared by immunoSEQ multiplex PCR; TCRdb keeps only in-frame clonotypes and omits some of them. The sample includes around 120,000 clones, about 80% of them seen just once. Sequences were obtained from peripheral blood. Receptor source: a man in his 70s with active or convalescent COVID-19. Both conserved end residues are part of each CDR3. The D gene is left open where the match is weak. Size is stated for part of the rows, as once, few or many counts, or as a class when the clone is expanded.

abundance	d_gene	j_gene	v_gene	CDR3aa	CDR3nt
few	TRBD1	TRBJ1-5	TRBV7-2	CASSSGTGSNQPQHF	TGTGCCAGCAGCTCGGGGACAGGGAGCAATCAGCCCCAGCATTTT
NA	TRBD1	TRBJ1-1	TRBV11-3	CASIDRGEWTGRTEAFF	TGTGCCAGCATCGACCGGGGGGAGTGGACAGGGAGGACTGAAGCTTTCTTT
NA	NA	TRBJ2-2	TRBV10-3	CAISELADLHTGELFF	TGTGCCATCAGTGAGTTAGCGGACCTGCATACCGGGGAGCTGTTTTTT
NA	TRBD2	TRBJ2-3	TRBV5-1	CASSGGTSGSTDTQYF	TGCGCCAGCAGCGGCGGGACTAGCGGGAGCACAGATACGCAGTATTTT
NA	TRBD1	TRBJ1-2	TRBV4-1	CASSPRGQLGTNYGYTF	TGCGCCAGCAGCCCCAGGGGACAGCTTGGGACCAACTATGGCTACACCTTC
NA	NA	TRBJ1-4	TRBV2	CASSVEGGRYQNEKLFF	TGTGCCAGCAGTGTCGAGGGCGGGCGCTACCAGAATGAAAAACTGTTTTTT
few	NA	TRBJ2-3	TRBV7-9	CASRVTSTDTQYF	TGTGCCAGCAGGGTTACTAGCACAGATACGCAGTATTTT
NA	NA	TRBJ2-7	TRBV4-3	CASSQAALGGTKANYEQYF	TGCGCCAGCAGCCAAGCCGCGCTAGGGGGAACTAAGGCCAACTACGAGCAGTACTTC
NA	NA	TRBJ1-1	TRBV6-5	CASSPPLGGVTEAFF	TGTGCCAGCAGTCCCCCCCTGGGAGGGGTTACTGAAGCTTTCTTT
NA	TRBD1	TRBJ1-6	TRBV19	CASSTNGQVLNSPLHF	TGTGCCAGTAGTACGAACGGACAGGTCCTTAATTCACCCCTCCACTTT
once	TRBD2	TRBJ2-3	TRBV10-3	CAISGLAGGTDTQYF	TGTGCCATCTCGGGACTAGCGGGGGGCACAGATACGCAGTATTTT
few	TRBD2	TRBJ2-1	TRBV19	CASSRLADMINNEQFF	TGTGCCAGTAGTCGACTAGCGGACATGATAAACAATGAGCAGTTCTTC
once	TRBD1	TRBJ1-1	TRBV2	CASSFDRETEAFF	TGTGCCAGCAGTTTCGACAGGGAGACTGAAGCTTTCTTT
NA	NA	TRBJ2-3	TRBV7-3	CASSLAGTLTDTQYF	TGTGCCAGCAGCTTAGCGGGGACTCTCACAGATACGCAGTATTTT
NA	NA	TRBJ2-1	TRBV7-3	CASSYTRRGEQFF	TGTGCCAGCAGCTATACTAGACGGGGTGAGCAGTTCTTC
NA	NA	TRBJ2-1	TRBV5-1	CASSFSGDYNEQFF	TGCGCCAGCAGCTTTAGCGGAGACTACAATGAGCAGTTCTTC
NA	NA	TRBJ2-1	TRBV9	CASSVAGQRVFNEQFF	TGTGCCAGCAGCGTAGCGGGACAAAGGGTATTCAATGAGCAGTTCTTC
NA	NA	TRBJ1-1	TRBV28	CASSFPKFMASKNTEAFF	TGTGCCAGCAGTTTCCCCAAATTTATGGCCTCGAAGAACACTGAAGCTTTCTTT
NA	TRBD2	TRBJ2-1	TRBV5-1	CASSHGLAGNEQFF	TGCGCCAGCAGCCATGGACTAGCGGGAAATGAGCAGTTCTTC
NA	TRBD1	TRBJ2-5	TRBV5-1	CASSTGIRTGVESETQYF	TGCGCCAGCAGCACAGGAATTCGGACAGGGGTGGAATCAGAGACCCAGTACTTC
NA	NA	TRBJ1-2	TRBV23-1	CASIPSTANYGYTF	TGCGCCAGCATTCCCAGTACCGCTAACTATGGCTACACCTTC
NA	NA	TRBJ2-1	TRBV28	CASIPGPPGNEQFF	TGTGCCAGCATCCCGGGCCCCCCGGGGAATGAGCAGTTCTTC